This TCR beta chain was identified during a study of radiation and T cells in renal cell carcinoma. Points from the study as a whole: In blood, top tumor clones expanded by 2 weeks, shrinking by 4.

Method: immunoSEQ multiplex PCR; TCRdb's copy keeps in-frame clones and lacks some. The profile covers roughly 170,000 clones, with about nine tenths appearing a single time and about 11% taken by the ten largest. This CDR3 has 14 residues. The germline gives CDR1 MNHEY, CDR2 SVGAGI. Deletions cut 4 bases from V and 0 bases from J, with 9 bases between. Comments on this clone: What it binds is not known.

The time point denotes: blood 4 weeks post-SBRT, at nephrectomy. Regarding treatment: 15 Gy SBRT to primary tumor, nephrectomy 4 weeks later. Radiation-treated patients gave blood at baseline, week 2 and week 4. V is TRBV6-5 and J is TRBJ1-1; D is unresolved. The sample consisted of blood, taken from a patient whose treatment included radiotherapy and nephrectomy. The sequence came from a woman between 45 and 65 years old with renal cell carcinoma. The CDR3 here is CASSSPALNTEAFF. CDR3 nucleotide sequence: TGTGCCAGCAGTTCCCCCGCATTGAACACTGAAGCTTTCTTT.